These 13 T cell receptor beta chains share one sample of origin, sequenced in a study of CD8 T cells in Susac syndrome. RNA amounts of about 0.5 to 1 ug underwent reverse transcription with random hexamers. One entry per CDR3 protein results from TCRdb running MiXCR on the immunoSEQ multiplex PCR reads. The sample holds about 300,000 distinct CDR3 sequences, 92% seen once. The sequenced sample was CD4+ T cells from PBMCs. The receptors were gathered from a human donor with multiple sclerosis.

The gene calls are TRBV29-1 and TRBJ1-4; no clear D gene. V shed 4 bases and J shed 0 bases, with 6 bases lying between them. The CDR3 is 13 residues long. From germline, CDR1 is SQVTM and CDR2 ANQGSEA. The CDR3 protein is CSVAPATNEKLFF. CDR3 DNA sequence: TGCAGCGTTGCTCCGGCAACTAATGAAAAACTGTTTTTT.

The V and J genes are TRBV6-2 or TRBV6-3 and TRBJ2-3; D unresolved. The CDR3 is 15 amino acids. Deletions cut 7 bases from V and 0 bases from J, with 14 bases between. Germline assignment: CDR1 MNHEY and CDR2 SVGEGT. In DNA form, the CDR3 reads TGTGCCAGCACCCCCCCCTACCACAGCACAGATACGCAGTATTTT. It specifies CASTPPYHSTDTQYF.

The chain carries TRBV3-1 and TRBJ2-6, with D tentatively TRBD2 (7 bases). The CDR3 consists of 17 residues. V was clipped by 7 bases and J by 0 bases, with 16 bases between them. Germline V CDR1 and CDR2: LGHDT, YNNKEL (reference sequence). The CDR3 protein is CASTRGATLSGANVLTF. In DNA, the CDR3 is TGTGCCAGCACTCGGGGGGCCACACTCTCTGGGGCCAACGTCCTGACTTTC.

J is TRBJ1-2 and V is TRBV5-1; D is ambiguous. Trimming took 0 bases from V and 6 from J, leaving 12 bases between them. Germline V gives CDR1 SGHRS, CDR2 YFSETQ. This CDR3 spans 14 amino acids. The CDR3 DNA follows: TGCGCCAGCAGCTTGGGAACTCAACAGAATGGCTACACCTTC. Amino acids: CASSLGTQQNGYTF.

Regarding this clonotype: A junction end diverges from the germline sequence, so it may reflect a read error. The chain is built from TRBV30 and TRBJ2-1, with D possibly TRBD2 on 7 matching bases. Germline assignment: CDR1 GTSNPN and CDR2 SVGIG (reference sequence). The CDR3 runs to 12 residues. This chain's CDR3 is CAWTGGPVALVF. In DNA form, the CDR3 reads TGTGCCTGGACCGGGGGGCCGGTCGCCCTGGTCTTC. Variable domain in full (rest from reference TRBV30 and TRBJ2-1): SQTIHQWPATLVQPVGSPLSLECTVEGTSNPNLYWYRQAAGRGLQLLFYSVGIGQISSEVPQNLSASRPQDRQFILSSKKLLLSDSGFYLCAWTGGPVALVFGPGTRLTVL.

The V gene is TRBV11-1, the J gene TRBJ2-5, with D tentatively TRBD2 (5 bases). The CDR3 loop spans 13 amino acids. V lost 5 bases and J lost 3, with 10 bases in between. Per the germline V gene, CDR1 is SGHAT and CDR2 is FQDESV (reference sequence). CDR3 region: CASSLGAEETQYF. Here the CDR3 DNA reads TGTGCCAGCAGCCTGGGAGCTGAAGAGACCCAGTACTTC.

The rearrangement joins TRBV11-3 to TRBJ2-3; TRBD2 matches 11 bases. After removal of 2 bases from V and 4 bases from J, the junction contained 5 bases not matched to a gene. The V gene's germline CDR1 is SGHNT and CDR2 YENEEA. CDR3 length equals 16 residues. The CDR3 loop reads CASSLQLAGASDTQYF. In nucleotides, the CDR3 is TGTGCCAGCAGCTTACAACTAGCGGGGGCCTCAGATACGCAGTATTTT.

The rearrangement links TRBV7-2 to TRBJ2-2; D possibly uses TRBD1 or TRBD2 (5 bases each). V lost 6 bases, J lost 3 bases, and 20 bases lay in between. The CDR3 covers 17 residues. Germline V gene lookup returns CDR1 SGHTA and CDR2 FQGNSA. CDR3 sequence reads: CASSPSMRGIDTGELFF. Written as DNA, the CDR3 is TGTGCCAGCAGTCCCTCTATGAGGGGTATCGACACCGGGGAGCTGTTTTTT.

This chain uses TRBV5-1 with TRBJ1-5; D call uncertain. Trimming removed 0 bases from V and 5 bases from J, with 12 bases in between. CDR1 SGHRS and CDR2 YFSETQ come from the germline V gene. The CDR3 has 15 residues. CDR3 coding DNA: TGCGCCAGCAGCTTGGGCCCGGCAGGCTATCAGCCCCAGCATTTT. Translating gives CASSLGPAGYQPQHF.

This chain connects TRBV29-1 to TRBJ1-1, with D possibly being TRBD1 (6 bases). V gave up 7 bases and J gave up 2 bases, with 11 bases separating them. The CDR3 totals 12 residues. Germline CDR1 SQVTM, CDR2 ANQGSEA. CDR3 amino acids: CSDDRYNTEAFF. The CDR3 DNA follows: TGCAGCGATGACAGGTACAACACTGAAGCTTTCTTT.

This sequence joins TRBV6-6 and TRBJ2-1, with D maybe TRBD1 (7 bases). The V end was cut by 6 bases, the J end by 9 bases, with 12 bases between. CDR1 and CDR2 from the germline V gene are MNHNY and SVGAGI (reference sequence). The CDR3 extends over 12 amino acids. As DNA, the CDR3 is TGTGCCAGCAGCCATCAGGGGGGTGAGCAGTTCTTC. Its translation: CASSHQGGEQFF.

The CDR3, as DNA: TGCGCCAGCGTCCCGGGAGCAAAAACTAGCACAGATACGCAGTATTTT. It yields the protein CASVPGAKTSTDTQYF. This chain joins TRBV5-1 and TRBJ2-3; tentatively, D is TRBD2 (6 bases). The V gene lost 7 bases and the J gene lost 0 bases, with 18 bases spanning the gap. Germline lookup yields CDR1 SGHRS and CDR2 YFSETQ. The length of the CDR3 is 16 residues.

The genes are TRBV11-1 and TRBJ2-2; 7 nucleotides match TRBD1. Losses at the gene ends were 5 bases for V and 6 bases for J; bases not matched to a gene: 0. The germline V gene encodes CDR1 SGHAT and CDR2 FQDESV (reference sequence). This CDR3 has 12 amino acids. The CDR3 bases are TGTGCCAGCAGCGGACAGGCCGGGGAGCTGTTTTTT. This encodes CASSGQAGELFF. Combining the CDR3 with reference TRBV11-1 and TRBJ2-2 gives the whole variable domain EAEVAQSPRYKITEKSQAVAFWCDPISGHATLYWYRQILGQGPELLVQFQDESVVDDSQLPKDRFSAERLKGVDSTLKIQPAELGDSAMYLCASSGQAGELFFGEGSRLTVL.